The text below deals with one T cell receptor beta chain. Its cognate antigen has yet to be identified. Within one base of it there is no much larger clone, and no base qualities were kept. This sample is part of a study of PD-1 blockade in classical Hodgkin lymphoma (dated by TCRdb to about 2020). Background for the entire study: Nivolumab dosing was 3 mg/kg intravenously every 2 weeks, continuing until either disease progression or unacceptable toxicity. A peripheral blood immune signature of response to PD-1 blockade in classical Hodgkin lymphoma was defined using TCR beta sequencing and CyTOF.

Overall results and qualifications from the work: Newly diagnosed patients were reported to have lower baseline TCR diversity than healthy donors, and relapsed/refractory patients were reported to have lower baseline TCR diversity still. The study was restricted to a single clinical trial cohort, and the causes of repertoire differences, possibly disease activity or prior therapy, were left undefined. Patients starting nivolumab less than 1 year after ASCT had lower diversity and were excluded from later analyses to avoid confounding by immune reconstitution. A significant rise by C4D1 was seen in CD4+ but not CD8+ TCR diversity (p=0.0027 vs p=0.16), with the rise being most apparent in complete responders (p=0.02). Trial patients achieving complete response had baseline diversity similar to newly diagnosed patients, whereas partial responders and progressors had significantly lower diversity.

This sample's time point label indicates: cycle 1 day 1 (C1D1), immediately before nivolumab initiation. Relapse after autologous stem cell transplantation had occurred in all trial patients, and cohorts A, B and C were distinguished by prior brentuximab vedotin exposure. A total of under 70 patients with relapsed/refractory classical Hodgkin lymphoma made up the trial cohort, and each patient's best overall response was complete response, partial response or progressive disease. In the multi-cohort phase II CheckMate 205 trial, trial patients received single-agent nivolumab. Best overall response was determined by an independent review committee according to the 2007 International Working Group response criteria. PBMCs from the trial were collected at three points: immediately before nivolumab initiation (C1D1), and during therapy at cycle 2 day 1 and cycle 4 day 1. Peripheral blood was collected in 8 mL Vacutainer Cell Preparation Tubes, from which PBMCs were isolated by centrifugation and then cryopreserved.

The Qiagen DNeasy kit was used to extract genomic DNA both from unsorted PBMCs and from the negatively selected CD4+ and CD8+ fractions. Amplification of TCR beta CDR3 regions was done by immunoSEQ multiplex PCR with primers that anneal to V and J segments. A synthetic immune receptor repertoire was used to minimize amplification bias, and any remaining bias was removed computationally after sequencing. On the authors' methods: Repertoire diversity was quantified as the Shannon entropy index using custom Python scripts. The unsorted, CD4+ and CD8+ repertoires were each analyzed separately, with the exception of combined analyses, where CD4+ and CD8+ sequences were merged in silico. Clonal expansion was defined as a frequency increase of at least 2-fold after treatment compared with C1D1, and clones undetected at baseline were assigned a pseudocount of 0.5. Singleton clones were defined as clones with 0 or 1 copy at C1D1, and non-singleton clones were defined as clones with 2 or more copies. By matching protein sequences in sorted samples from the same patient, clones expanded in unsorted samples were annotated as CD4+, CD8+ or unknown. Diversity changes from C1D1 to C4D1 were tested in paired samples using Wilcoxon tests. As stored in TCRdb, this immuneACCESS dataset retains in-frame rearrangements with V and J assigned. A fraction of the clones does not appear; measured against another copy, unresolved V genes explain less than half of the discrepancy, and the remainder lacks a known reason. That table gives V, J and clone size, and the DNA gave D and trimming. The sample table shows roughly 41,000 clones, and over 60% are seen once. The ten largest clones capture around 24% of the sample.

As encoded in the germline V gene (reference sequence), CDR1 is MNHEY while CDR2 is SMNVEV. Including cysteine and phenylalanine, the CDR3 has 16 amino acids. Here the CDR3 DNA is all that survives: 48 bases in frame from base 1. V was cut back by 2 bases and J by 11 bases, leaving a gap of 22 bases between them. The sequencing used peripheral blood mononuclear cells (PBMCs), collected at baseline. The receptor's source is a human donor with classical Hodgkin lymphoma. Here the chain combines TRBV27 and TRBJ2-4, with TRBD2 tentatively as D gene (6 bases match). The CDR3 here reads CASSLRPILGGKLQYF. DNA sequence: TGTGCCAGCAGTTTACGGCCAATCCTGGGGGGAAAACTTCAGTACTTC.